This is a list of T cell receptor beta chains from one sample in a study of blood T cell repertoires in COVID-19. Repertoires were generated with immunoSEQ multiplex PCR, while TCRdb's copy carries only in-frame clones and drops some. The sample contains 60,000 to 85,000 clones, 83% of which appear only once. Sequenced input: peripheral blood. The receptors originated from a man aged 80 or over with acute or convalescent COVID-19. Both conserved end residues are part of each CDR3. A D gene is named only where the DNA matches it firmly. The size entry is marked missing in some rows and otherwise reads once, few, many or a size class.

clone size: NA; V gene: TRBV20-1; D gene: TRBD1; J gene: TRBJ1-3; CDR3 protein: CSASKLGQGSGNTIYF; CDR3 DNA: TGCAGTGCTAGTAAACTGGGACAGGGTAGTGGAAACACCATATATTTT
clone size: once; V gene: TRBV12-3/TRBV12-4; D gene: TRBD2; J gene: TRBJ2-1; CDR3 protein: CAGSLLAGIEQFF; CDR3 DNA: TGTGCCGGCAGTTTACTAGCGGGGATCGAGCAGTTCTTC
clone size: NA; V gene: TRBV25-1; D gene: TRBD1; J gene: TRBJ2-5; CDR3 protein: CASSETTGGERETQYF; CDR3 DNA: TGTGCCAGCAGTGAAACCACAGGGGGCGAGCGGGAGACCCAGTACTTC
clone size: NA; V gene: TRBV5-1; D gene: NA; J gene: TRBJ1-3; CDR3 protein: CASSLAGVGLGNTIYF; CDR3 DNA: TGCGCCAGCAGCTTGGCCGGGGTTGGACTTGGAAACACCATATATTTT
clone size: NA; V gene: TRBV27; D gene: NA; J gene: TRBJ2-3; CDR3 protein: CASKGDFGASTDTQYF; CDR3 DNA: TGTGCCAGCAAGGGGGATTTTGGTGCTAGCACAGATACGCAGTATTTT
clone size: NA; V gene: TRBV7-2; D gene: TRBD1; J gene: TRBJ2-1; CDR3 protein: CASSLFITGGHGSWQFF; CDR3 DNA: TGTGCCAGCAGCTTATTCATAACAGGGGGGCATGGTTCATGGCAGTTCTTC
clone size: NA; V gene: TRBV28; D gene: NA; J gene: TRBJ1-1; CDR3 protein: CASPGSGMNTEAFF; CDR3 DNA: TGTGCCAGCCCCGGGTCTGGTATGAACACTGAAGCTTTCTTT
clone size: NA; V gene: TRBV19; D gene: NA; J gene: TRBJ2-6; CDR3 protein: CASRPPSSGANVLTF; CDR3 DNA: TGTGCCAGTAGGCCCCCCAGCTCTGGGGCCAACGTCCTGACTTTC
clone size: NA; V gene: TRBV29-1; D gene: TRBD1; J gene: TRBJ1-3; CDR3 protein: CSVAGGTGGNTIYF; CDR3 DNA: TGCAGCGTTGCGGGTGGGACAGGTGGAAACACCATATATTTT
clone size: NA; V gene: TRBV28; D gene: TRBD1; J gene: TRBJ2-1; CDR3 protein: CASSPRTGGGNEQFF; CDR3 DNA: TGTGCCAGCAGTCCCAGGACAGGGGGAGGAAATGAGCAGTTCTTC
clone size: NA; V gene: TRBV18; D gene: TRBD1; J gene: TRBJ2-3; CDR3 protein: CASSPGTGGADTQYF; CDR3 DNA: TGTGCCAGCTCACCAGGGACAGGGGGCGCAGATACGCAGTATTTT
clone size: once; V gene: TRBV5-1; D gene: NA; J gene: TRBJ1-1; CDR3 protein: CASSTGGRDTEAFF; CDR3 DNA: TGCGCCAGCAGCACCGGGGGGAGGGACACTGAAGCTTTCTTT
clone size: NA; V gene: TRBV7-9; D gene: TRBD1; J gene: TRBJ1-1; CDR3 protein: CASSYDRVGTEAFF; CDR3 DNA: TGTGCCAGCAGCTATGACAGGGTCGGCACTGAAGCTTTCTTT
clone size: NA; V gene: TRBV6-5; D gene: NA; J gene: TRBJ1-3; CDR3 protein: CASTSIGSGNTIYF; CDR3 DNA: TGTGCCAGCACCTCTATCGGCTCTGGAAACACCATATATTTT
clone size: NA; V gene: TRBV5-1; D gene: TRBD1; J gene: TRBJ1-1; CDR3 protein: CASSADRDTEAFF; CDR3 DNA: TGCGCCAGCAGCGCGGACAGGGACACTGAAGCTTTCTTT
clone size: few; V gene: TRBV6-1; D gene: TRBD1; J gene: TRBJ2-7; CDR3 protein: CASSEQGTGFYSEQYF; CDR3 DNA: TGTGCCAGCAGTGAACAGGGGACAGGGTTTTACAGCGAGCAGTACTTC
clone size: NA; V gene: TRBV19; D gene: NA; J gene: TRBJ1-4; CDR3 protein: CASSSGTLNEKLFF; CDR3 DNA: TGTGCCAGTAGTTCCGGGACACTGAATGAAAAACTGTTTTTT
clone size: NA; V gene: TRBV28; D gene: TRBD1; J gene: TRBJ2-1; CDR3 protein: CASSLIGQGQNEQFF; CDR3 DNA: TGTGCCAGCAGTCTGATCGGACAGGGTCAGAATGAGCAGTTCTTC
clone size: NA; V gene: TRBV28; D gene: TRBD1; J gene: TRBJ1-5; CDR3 protein: CASGPAGGSQPQHF; CDR3 DNA: TGTGCCAGCGGACCTGCAGGGGGCAGTCAGCCCCAGCATTTT
clone size: NA; V gene: TRBV28; D gene: NA; J gene: TRBJ2-5; CDR3 protein: CASSLSRVQETQYF; CDR3 DNA: TGTGCCAGCAGTTTATCCAGGGTCCAAGAGACCCAGTACTTC
clone size: NA; V gene: TRBV6-2/TRBV6-3; D gene: NA; J gene: TRBJ1-5; CDR3 protein: CASSYGDRNQPQHF; CDR3 DNA: TGTGCCAGCAGTTACGGAGATCGCAATCAGCCCCAGCATTTT
clone size: NA; V gene: TRBV24-1; D gene: TRBD2; J gene: TRBJ2-3; CDR3 protein: CATSDLPASGHTDTQYF; CDR3 DNA: TGTGCCACCAGTGATTTGCCGGCTAGCGGACACACAGATACGCAGTATTTT
clone size: NA; V gene: TRBV4-1; D gene: TRBD1; J gene: TRBJ2-7; CDR3 protein: CASSQVSGTGGAVQYF; CDR3 DNA: TGCGCCAGCAGCCAAGTCTCTGGGACAGGGGGCGCGGTGCAGTACTTC
clone size: once; V gene: TRBV6-1; D gene: TRBD1; J gene: TRBJ1-3; CDR3 protein: CASSEAPGGAGSGNTIYF; CDR3 DNA: TGTGCCAGCAGTGAAGCGCCAGGGGGCGCGGGCTCTGGAAACACCATATATTTT
clone size: NA; V gene: TRBV7-3; D gene: NA; J gene: TRBJ2-5; CDR3 protein: CASSAQRDIEKYF; CDR3 DNA: TGTGCCAGCAGCGCACAGCGGGACATAGAAAAGTACTTC
clone size: NA; V gene: TRBV4-3; D gene: NA; J gene: TRBJ1-2; CDR3 protein: CASSPETAHGYTF; CDR3 DNA: TGCGCCAGCAGCCCGGAGACGGCGCATGGCTACACCTTC
clone size: NA; V gene: TRBV4-3; D gene: NA; J gene: TRBJ1-1; CDR3 protein: CASSQEIGGMNTEAFF; CDR3 DNA: TGCGCCAGCAGCCAAGAAATAGGAGGAATGAACACTGAAGCTTTCTTT
clone size: NA; V gene: TRBV24-1; D gene: TRBD1; J gene: TRBJ1-2; CDR3 protein: CATSGLQGGNLYGYTF; CDR3 DNA: TGTGCCACCAGTGGGTTACAGGGGGGGAACCTCTATGGCTACACCTTC
clone size: NA; V gene: TRBV6-5; D gene: TRBD2; J gene: TRBJ2-5; CDR3 protein: CASSYGLVGETQYF; CDR3 DNA: TGTGCCAGCAGTTACGGACTAGTCGGAGAGACCCAGTACTTC
clone size: NA; V gene: TRBV7-9; D gene: TRBD2; J gene: TRBJ2-3; CDR3 protein: CASSPSGRITDTQYF; CDR3 DNA: TGTGCCAGCAGCCCGAGCGGGAGGATCACAGATACGCAGTATTTT
clone size: NA; V gene: TRBV4-3; D gene: NA; J gene: TRBJ2-7; CDR3 protein: CASSREHTTYEQYF; CDR3 DNA: TGCGCCAGCAGCCGAGAGCACACCACCTACGAGCAGTACTTC
clone size: NA; V gene: TRBV7-2; D gene: NA; J gene: TRBJ2-3; CDR3 protein: CASSPSSSVGTDTQYF; CDR3 DNA: TGTGCCAGCAGCCCTTCGAGTAGCGTAGGAACAGATACGCAGTATTTT
clone size: NA; V gene: TRBV3-1/TRBV3-2; D gene: NA; J gene: TRBJ2-3; CDR3 protein: CASSVPFGGSTDTQYF; CDR3 DNA: TGTGCCAGCTCAGTCCCGTTTGGAGGGTCGACAGATACGCAGTATTTT
clone size: NA; V gene: TRBV7-2; D gene: NA; J gene: TRBJ1-5; CDR3 protein: CASSLWGPQPQHF; CDR3 DNA: TGTGCCAGCAGCTTATGGGGCCCTCAGCCCCAGCATTTT
clone size: NA; V gene: TRBV3-1/TRBV3-2; D gene: NA; J gene: TRBJ2-2; CDR3 protein: CASSQNRDSLTEELFF; CDR3 DNA: TGTGCCAGCAGCCAAAACCGGGACTCCCTTACTGAGGAGCTGTTTTTT
clone size: NA; V gene: TRBV4-3; D gene: NA; J gene: TRBJ1-1; CDR3 protein: CASSPGGGRSTEAFF; CDR3 DNA: TGCGCCAGCAGCCCCGGGGGGGGGCGGAGCACTGAAGCTTTCTTT
clone size: NA; V gene: TRBV5-8; D gene: NA; J gene: TRBJ2-7; CDR3 protein: CASSLPAADPYEQYF; CDR3 DNA: TGTGCCAGCAGCCTACCTGCGGCGGATCCCTACGAGCAGTACTTC
clone size: once; V gene: TRBV11-3; D gene: NA; J gene: TRBJ1-1; CDR3 protein: CASSNSGTEAFF; CDR3 DNA: TGTGCCAGCAGTAATTCGGGCACTGAAGCTTTCTTT
clone size: NA; V gene: TRBV6-5; D gene: TRBD2; J gene: TRBJ2-1; CDR3 protein: CASSSRGLADYNEQFF; CDR3 DNA: TGTGCCAGCAGTTCCCGGGGACTAGCGGACTACAATGAGCAGTTCTTC
clone size: once; V gene: TRBV7-7; D gene: NA; J gene: TRBJ2-3; CDR3 protein: CASSPSGSHTDTQYF; CDR3 DNA: TGTGCTAGCAGCCCATCCGGGTCGCACACAGATACGCAGTATTTT
clone size: NA; V gene: TRBV6-5; D gene: TRBD2; J gene: TRBJ2-1; CDR3 protein: CASSYSLRGGYNEQFF; CDR3 DNA: TGTGCCAGCAGTTACTCGTTGCGGGGGGGGTACAATGAGCAGTTCTTC
clone size: NA; V gene: TRBV6-6; D gene: TRBD1; J gene: TRBJ1-2; CDR3 protein: CASSQQPTTGGDAYGYTF; CDR3 DNA: TGTGCCAGCAGTCAACAACCGACGACAGGGGGCGACGCCTATGGCTACACCTTC
clone size: NA; V gene: TRBV2; D gene: TRBD2; J gene: TRBJ2-3; CDR3 protein: CASNKGLAGADTQYF; CDR3 DNA: TGTGCCAGCAACAAAGGACTAGCGGGAGCAGATACGCAGTATTTT
clone size: NA; V gene: TRBV4-3; D gene: NA; J gene: TRBJ1-5; CDR3 protein: CASSQAVNSNQPQHF; CDR3 DNA: TGCGCCAGCAGCCAGGCGGTTAATAGCAATCAGCCCCAGCATTTT
clone size: NA; V gene: TRBV9; D gene: TRBD1; J gene: TRBJ2-2; CDR3 protein: CASTPNGQGATGELFF; CDR3 DNA: TGTGCCAGCACCCCCAACGGGCAGGGGGCGACCGGGGAGCTGTTTTTT
clone size: NA; V gene: TRBV7-9; D gene: NA; J gene: TRBJ1-2; CDR3 protein: CASSLQGGVDGYTF; CDR3 DNA: TGTGCCAGCAGCTTGCAGGGAGGGGTCGATGGCTACACCTTC
clone size: NA; V gene: TRBV7-9; D gene: NA; J gene: TRBJ1-5; CDR3 protein: CASSYIGQSNDPQHF; CDR3 DNA: TGTGCCAGCAGTTATATCGGACAGAGTAATGATCCCCAGCATTTT